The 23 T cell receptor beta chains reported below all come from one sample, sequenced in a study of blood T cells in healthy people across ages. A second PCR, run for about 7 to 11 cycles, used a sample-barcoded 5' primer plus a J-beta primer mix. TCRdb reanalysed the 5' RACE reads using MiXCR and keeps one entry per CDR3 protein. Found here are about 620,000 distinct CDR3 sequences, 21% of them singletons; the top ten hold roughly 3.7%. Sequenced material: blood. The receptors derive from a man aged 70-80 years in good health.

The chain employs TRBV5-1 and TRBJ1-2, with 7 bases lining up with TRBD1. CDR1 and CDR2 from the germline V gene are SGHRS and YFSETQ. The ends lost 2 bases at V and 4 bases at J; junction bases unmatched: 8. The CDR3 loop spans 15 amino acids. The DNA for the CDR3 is TGCGCCAGCAGCTTTGACAGGGATAAAGTCTATGGCTACACCTTC. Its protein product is CASSFDRDKVYGYTF.

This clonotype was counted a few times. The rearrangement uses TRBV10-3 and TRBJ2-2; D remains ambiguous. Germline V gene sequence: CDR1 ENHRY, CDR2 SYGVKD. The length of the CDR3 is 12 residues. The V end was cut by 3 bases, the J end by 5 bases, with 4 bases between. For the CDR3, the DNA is TGTGCCATCAGTGAAGTGACCGGGGAGCTGTTTTTT. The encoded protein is CAISEVTGELFF.

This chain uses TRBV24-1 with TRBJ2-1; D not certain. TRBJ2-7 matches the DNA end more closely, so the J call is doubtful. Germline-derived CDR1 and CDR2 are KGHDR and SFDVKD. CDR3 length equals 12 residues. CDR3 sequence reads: CATSDPQHEQYF. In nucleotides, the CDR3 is TGTGCCACCAGTGATCCCCAGCACGAGCAGTACTTC.

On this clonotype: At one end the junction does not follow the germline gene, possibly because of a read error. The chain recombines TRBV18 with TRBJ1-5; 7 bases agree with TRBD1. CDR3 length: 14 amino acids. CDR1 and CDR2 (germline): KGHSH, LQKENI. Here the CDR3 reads CASSLGGGFQPQRF. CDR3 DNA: TGTGCCAGCTCACTCGGAGGGGGCTTTCAGCCCCAACGTTTT.

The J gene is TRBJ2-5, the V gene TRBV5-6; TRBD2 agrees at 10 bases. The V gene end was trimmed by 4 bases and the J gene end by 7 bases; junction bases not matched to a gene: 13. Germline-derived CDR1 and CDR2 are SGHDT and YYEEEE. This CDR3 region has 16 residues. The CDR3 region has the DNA TGTGCCAGCAGCCCGGAATCGCTAGCGGGAGTAGGGACCCAGTACTTC. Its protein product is CASSPESLAGVGTQYF. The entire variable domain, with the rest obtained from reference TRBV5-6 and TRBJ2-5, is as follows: DAGVTQSPTHLIKTRGQQVTLRCSPKSGHDTVSWYQQALGQGPQFIFQYYEEEERQRGNFPDRFSGHQFPNYSSELNVNALLLGDSALYLCASSPESLAGVGTQYFGPGTRLLVL.

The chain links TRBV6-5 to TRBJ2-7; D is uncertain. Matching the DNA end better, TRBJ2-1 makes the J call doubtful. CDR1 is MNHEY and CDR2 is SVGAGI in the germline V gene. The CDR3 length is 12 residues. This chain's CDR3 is CASSYDRVEQFF. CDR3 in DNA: TGTGCCAGCAGTTATGATCGCGTTGAGCAGTTCTTC.

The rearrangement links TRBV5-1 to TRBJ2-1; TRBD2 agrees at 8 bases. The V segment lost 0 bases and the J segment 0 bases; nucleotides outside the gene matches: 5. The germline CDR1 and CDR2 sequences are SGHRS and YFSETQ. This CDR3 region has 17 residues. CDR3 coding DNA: TGCGCCAGCAGCTTGGGGACGGGAGGGAGCTCCTACAATGAGCAGTTCTTC. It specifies CASSLGTGGSSYNEQFF.

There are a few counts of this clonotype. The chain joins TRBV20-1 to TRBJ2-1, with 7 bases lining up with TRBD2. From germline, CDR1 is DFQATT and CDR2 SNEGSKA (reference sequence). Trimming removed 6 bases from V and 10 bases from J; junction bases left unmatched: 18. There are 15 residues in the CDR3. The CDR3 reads CSAPPAGRAVKEQFF. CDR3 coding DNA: TGCAGTGCGCCACCAGCGGGGAGGGCCGTTAAGGAGCAGTTCTTC.

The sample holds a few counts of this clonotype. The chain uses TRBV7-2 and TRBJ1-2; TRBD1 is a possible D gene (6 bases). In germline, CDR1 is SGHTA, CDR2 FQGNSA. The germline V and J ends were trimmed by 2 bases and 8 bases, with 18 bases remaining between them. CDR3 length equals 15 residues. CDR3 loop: CASSLSTGPLGGYTF. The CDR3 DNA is TGTGCCAGCAGCTTATCTACAGGGCCACTCGGAGGCTACACCTTC.

Written as DNA, the CDR3 is TGTGCCAGTAGTAATGGAGGGACTAGCGGGAGAGCCAAAAACATTCAGTACTTC. Translation: CASSNGGTSGRAKNIQYF. The chain recombines TRBV19 with TRBJ2-4; 14 bases are shared with TRBD2. V shed 4 bases and J 0 bases; nucleotides not matched to a gene: 5. The CDR3 loop spans 18 amino acids. Per germline, CDR1 LNHDA and CDR2 SQIVND (reference sequence).

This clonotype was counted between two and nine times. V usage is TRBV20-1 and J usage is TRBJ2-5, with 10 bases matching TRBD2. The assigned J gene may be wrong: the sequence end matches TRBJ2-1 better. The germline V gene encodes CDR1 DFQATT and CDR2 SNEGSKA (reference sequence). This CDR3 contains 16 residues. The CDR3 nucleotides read TGCAGTGCTAGAGGGGAGTTAGCGGGAGGTTCCAATGAGCAGTTCTTC. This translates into CSARGELAGGSNEQFF.

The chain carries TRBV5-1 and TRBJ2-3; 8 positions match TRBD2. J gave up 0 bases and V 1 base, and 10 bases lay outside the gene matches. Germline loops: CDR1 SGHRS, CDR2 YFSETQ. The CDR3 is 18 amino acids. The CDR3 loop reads CASSLFPTSGTSTDTQYF. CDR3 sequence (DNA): TGCGCCAGCAGCTTGTTTCCCACTAGCGGAACTAGCACAGATACGCAGTATTTT.

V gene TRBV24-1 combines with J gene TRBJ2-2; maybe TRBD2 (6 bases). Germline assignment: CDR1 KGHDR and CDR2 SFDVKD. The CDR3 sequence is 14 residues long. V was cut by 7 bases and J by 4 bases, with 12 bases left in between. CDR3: CATRPGLGTGELFF. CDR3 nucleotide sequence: TGTGCCACCAGACCGGGACTTGGCACCGGGGAGCTGTTTTTT.

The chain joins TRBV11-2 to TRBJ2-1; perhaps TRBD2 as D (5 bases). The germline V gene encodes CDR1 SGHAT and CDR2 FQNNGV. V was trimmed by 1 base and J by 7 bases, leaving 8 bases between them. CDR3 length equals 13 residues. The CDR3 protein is CASSLATRNEQFF. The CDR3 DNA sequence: TGTGCCAGCAGCTTAGCTACTAGAAATGAGCAGTTCTTC.

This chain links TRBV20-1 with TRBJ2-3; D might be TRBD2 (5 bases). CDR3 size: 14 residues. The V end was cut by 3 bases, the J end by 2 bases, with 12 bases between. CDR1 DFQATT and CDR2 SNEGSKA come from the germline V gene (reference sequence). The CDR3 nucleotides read TGCAGTGCTAGTAATTCCGGGGACACAGATACGCAGTATTTT. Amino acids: CSASNSGDTDTQYF.

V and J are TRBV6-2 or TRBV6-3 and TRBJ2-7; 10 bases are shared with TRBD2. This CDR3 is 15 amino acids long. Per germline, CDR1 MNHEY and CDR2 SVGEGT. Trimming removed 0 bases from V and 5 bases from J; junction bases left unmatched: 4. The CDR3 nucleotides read TGTGCCAGCAGTTACTCAGCTAGCGGGAGACACGAGCAGTACTTC. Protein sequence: CASSYSASGRHEQYF.

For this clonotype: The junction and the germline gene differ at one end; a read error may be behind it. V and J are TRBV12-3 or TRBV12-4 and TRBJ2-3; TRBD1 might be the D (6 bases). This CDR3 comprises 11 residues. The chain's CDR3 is CASTRTDAQYF. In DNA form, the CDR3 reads TGTGCCAGCACCCGGACAGATGCGCAGTATTTT.

Here the CDR3 DNA reads TGTGCCTGGAGTGGGGACAGGGGTTCCTACAATGAGCAGTTCTTC. Protein product: CAWSGDRGSYNEQFF. V gene TRBV30 combines with J gene TRBJ2-1, with 10 positions matching TRBD1. Germline V gene sequence: CDR1 GTSNPN, CDR2 SVGIG (reference sequence). Germline trimming cut 1 base from V and 1 base from J; bases unmatched to any gene: 1. The CDR3 is 15 residues long.

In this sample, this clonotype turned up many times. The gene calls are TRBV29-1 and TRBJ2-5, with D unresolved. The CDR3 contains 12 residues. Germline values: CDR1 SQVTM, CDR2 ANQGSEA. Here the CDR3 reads CTRQENQETQYF. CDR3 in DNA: TGCACCCGTCAGGAAAACCAAGAGACCCAGTACTTC.

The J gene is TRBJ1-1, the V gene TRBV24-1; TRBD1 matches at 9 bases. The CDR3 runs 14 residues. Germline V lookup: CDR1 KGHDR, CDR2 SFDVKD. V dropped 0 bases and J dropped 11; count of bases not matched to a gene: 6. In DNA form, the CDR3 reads TGTGCCACCAGTGATTTGATCGCAGACAGGGGGGCTTTCTTT. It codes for CATSDLIADRGAFF.

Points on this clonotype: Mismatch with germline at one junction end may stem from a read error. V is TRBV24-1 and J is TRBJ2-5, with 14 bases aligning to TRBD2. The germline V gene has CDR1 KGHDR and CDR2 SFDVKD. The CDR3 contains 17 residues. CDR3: CATSDSGLAGVNNERFF. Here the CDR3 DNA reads TGTGCCACCAGTGATTCGGGACTAGCGGGAGTGAACAATGAGCGGTTCTTC.

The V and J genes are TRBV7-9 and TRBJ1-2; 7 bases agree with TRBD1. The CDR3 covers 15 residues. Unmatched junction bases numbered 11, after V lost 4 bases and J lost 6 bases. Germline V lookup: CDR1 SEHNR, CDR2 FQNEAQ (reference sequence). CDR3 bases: TGTGCCAGCAGCTCCCTCAGGGGGGCGATTGATGGCTACACCTTC. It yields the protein CASSSLRGAIDGYTF.

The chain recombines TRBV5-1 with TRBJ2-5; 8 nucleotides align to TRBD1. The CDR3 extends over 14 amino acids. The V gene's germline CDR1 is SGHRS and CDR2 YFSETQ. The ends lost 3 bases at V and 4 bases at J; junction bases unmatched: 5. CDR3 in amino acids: CASSSTGERETQYF. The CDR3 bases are TGCGCCAGCAGCTCGACAGGGGAGCGAGAGACCCAGTACTTC.